The TCR beta chain described here comes from a study of blood T cell repertoires in COVID-19. Study-level background: Nucleic acid was either cDNA or gDNA, and it came from T cells, B-cell-depleted T cells, or PBMCs.

Only in-frame clones appear in the TCRdb table, and some are missing; sequencing was by immunoSEQ multiplex PCR. This table holds approximately 310,000 clones, approximately 85% found once. This CDR3 is 13 amino acids long. Germline lookup yields CDR1 SNHLY and CDR2 FYNNEI. The junction had 8 bases not matched to a gene; V was cut back by 6 bases and J by 8 bases. The study drew participants aged roughly 18 to 95 years from roughly 25 US areas. Participants had their cohort set by participant-reported clinical history. Recovered participants had two consecutive negative NP/OP PCR tests, healthcare professional clearance, or symptom resolution.

Specimen: PBMCs or T cells enriched from blood (not recorded which). The V and J genes are TRBV2 and TRBJ1-2, with TRBD1 matching 8 bases. The source of this sequence is a man aged 25 to 45 who had recovered from COVID-19. CDR3 in DNA: TGTGCCAGCAGCCTGGGACAGGTGGGGGGCTACACCTTC. Its protein product is CASSLGQVGGYTF.